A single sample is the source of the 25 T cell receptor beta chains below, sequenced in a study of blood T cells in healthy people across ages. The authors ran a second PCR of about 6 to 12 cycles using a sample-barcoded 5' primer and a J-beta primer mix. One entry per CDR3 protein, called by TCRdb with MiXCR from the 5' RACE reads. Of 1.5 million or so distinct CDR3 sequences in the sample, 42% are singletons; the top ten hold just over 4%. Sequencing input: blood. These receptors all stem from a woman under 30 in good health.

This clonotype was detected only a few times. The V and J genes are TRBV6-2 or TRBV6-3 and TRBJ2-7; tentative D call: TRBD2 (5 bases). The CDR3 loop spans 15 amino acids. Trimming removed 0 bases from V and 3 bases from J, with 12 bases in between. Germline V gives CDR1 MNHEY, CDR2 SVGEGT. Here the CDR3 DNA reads TGTGCCAGCAGTTACTCTGTACTAGGTATCTACGAGCAGTACTTC. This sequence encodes CASSYSVLGIYEQYF.

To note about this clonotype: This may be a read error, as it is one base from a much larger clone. CDR3 DNA: TGTGCTAGCGCGGGGGACATTCCCTACGAGCAGTACTTC. Translation: CASAGDIPYEQYF. This chain joins TRBV30 and TRBJ2-7; D perhaps matches TRBD2 (7 bases). The CDR3 runs 13 residues. Per germline, CDR1 GTSNPN and CDR2 SVGIG (reference sequence).

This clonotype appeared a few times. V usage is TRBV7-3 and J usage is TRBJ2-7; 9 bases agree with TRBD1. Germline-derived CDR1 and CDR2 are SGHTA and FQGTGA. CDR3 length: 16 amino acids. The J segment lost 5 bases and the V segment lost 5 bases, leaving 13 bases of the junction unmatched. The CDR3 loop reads CASSKQSTGGFNEQYF. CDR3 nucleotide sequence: TGTGCCAGCAGCAAACAGTCGACAGGGGGTTTCAACGAGCAGTACTTC.

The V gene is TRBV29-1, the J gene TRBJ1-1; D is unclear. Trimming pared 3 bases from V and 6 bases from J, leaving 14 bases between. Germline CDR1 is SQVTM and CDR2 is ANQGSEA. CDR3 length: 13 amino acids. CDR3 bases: TGCAGCGTTGAGCGATCGGACGTACCTGAAGCTTTCTTT. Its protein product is CSVERSDVPEAFF. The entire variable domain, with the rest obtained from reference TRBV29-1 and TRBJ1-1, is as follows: SAVISQKPSRDICQRGTSLTIQCQVDSQVTMMFWYRQQPGQSLTLIATANQGSEATYESGFVIDKFPISRPNLTFSTLTVSNMSPEDSSIYLCSVERSDVPEAFFGQGTRLTVV.

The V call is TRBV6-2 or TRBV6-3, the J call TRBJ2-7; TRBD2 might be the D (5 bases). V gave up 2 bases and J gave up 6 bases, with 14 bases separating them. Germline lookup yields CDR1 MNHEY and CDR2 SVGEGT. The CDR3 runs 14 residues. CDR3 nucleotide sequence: TGTGCCAGCAGTTACAGGATACGGAGGCCCGAGCAGTACTTC. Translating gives CASSYRIRRPEQYF.

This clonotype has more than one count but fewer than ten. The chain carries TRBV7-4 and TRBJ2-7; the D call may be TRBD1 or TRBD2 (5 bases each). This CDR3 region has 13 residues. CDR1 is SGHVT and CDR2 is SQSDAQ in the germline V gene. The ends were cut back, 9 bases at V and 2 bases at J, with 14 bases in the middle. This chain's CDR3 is CARLGVLTYEQYF. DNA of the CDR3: TGTGCCAGATTGGGGGTCTTAACCTACGAGCAGTACTTC.

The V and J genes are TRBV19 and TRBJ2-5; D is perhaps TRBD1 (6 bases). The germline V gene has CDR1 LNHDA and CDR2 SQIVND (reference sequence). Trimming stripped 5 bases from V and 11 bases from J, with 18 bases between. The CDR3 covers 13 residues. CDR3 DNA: TGTGCCAGTAGTCCCGGGACAATCAATGAGCAGTACTTC. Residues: CASSPGTINEQYF.

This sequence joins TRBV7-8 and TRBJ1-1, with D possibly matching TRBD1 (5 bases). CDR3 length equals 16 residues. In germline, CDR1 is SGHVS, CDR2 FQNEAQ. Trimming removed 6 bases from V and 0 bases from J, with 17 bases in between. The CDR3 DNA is TGTGCCAGCAGTGTAGGGGCCGCGAATCTGAACACTGAAGCTTTCTTT. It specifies CASSVGAANLNTEAFF.

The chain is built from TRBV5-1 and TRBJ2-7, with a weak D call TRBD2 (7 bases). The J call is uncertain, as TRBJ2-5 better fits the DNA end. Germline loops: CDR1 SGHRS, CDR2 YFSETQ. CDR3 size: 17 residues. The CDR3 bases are TGCGCCAGCAGCTTGGCCGTCGCGGGGGCGTCCCAAGAGACCCAGTACTTC. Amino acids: CASSLAVAGASQETQYF.

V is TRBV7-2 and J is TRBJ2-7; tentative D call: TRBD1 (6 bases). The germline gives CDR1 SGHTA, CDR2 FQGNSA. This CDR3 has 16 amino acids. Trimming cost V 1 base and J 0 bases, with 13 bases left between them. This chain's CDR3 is CASSLVVDRYSYEQYF. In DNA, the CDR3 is TGTGCCAGCAGCTTAGTAGTAGACAGGTACTCCTACGAGCAGTACTTC.

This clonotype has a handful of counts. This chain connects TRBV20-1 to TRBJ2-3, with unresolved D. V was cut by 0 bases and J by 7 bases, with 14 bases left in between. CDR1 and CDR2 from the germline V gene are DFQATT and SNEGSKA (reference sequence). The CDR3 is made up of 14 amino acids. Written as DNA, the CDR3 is TGCAGTGCTAGAGATCAGGACCGCACGAATACGCAGTATTTT. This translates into CSARDQDRTNTQYF.

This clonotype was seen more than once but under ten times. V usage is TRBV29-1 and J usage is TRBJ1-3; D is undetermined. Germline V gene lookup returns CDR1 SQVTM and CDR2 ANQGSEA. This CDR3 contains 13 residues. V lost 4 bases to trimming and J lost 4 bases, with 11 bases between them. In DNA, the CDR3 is TGCAGCGTTGCCTCGTTGTTCGGAAACACCATATATTTT. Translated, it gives CSVASLFGNTIYF.

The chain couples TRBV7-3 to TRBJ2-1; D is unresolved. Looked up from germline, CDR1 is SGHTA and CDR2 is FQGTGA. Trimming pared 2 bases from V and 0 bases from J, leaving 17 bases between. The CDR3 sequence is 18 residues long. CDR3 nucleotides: TGTGCCAGCAGCTTATTCGCGGTCGGGTCCACCTCCTACAATGAGCAGTTCTTC. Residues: CASSLFAVGSTSYNEQFF.

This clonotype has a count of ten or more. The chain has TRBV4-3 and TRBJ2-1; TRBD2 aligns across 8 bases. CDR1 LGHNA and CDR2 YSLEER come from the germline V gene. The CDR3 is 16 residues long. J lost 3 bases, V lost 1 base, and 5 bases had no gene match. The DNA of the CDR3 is TGCGCCAGCAGCCAAGTAACGGGGGGGAACTACAATGAGCAGTTCTTC. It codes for CASSQVTGGNYNEQFF.

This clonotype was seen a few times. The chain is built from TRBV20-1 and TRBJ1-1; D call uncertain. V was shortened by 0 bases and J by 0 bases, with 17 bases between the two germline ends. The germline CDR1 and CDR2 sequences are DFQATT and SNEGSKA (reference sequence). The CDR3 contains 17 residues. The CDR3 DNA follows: TGCAGTGCTAGAGACCCGAACCTACACATGCTGAACACTGAAGCTTTCTTT. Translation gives CSARDPNLHMLNTEAFF.

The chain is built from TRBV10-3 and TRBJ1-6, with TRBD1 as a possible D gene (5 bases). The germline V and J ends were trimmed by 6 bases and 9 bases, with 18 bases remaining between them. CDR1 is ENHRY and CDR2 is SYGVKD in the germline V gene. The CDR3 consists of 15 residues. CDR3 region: CAISNRAGGISPLHF. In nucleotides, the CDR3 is TGTGCCATCAGCAATCGGGCCGGGGGGATTTCACCCCTCCACTTT.

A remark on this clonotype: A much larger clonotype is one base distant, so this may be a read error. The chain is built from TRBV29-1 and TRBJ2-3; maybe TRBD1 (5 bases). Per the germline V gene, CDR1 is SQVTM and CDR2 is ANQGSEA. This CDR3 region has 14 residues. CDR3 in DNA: TGCGGCTTGGGCAGGGTCCTAAGCACAGATACGCAGTATTTT. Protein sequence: CGLGRVLSTDTQYF.

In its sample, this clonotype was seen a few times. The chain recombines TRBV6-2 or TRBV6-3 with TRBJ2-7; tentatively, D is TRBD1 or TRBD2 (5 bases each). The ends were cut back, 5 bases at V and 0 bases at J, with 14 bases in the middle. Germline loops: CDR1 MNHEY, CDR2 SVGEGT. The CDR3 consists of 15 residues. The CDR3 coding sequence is TGTGCCAGCAGTCGGGACGGTCAAAGCTCCTACGAGCAGTACTTC. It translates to CASSRDGQSSYEQYF.

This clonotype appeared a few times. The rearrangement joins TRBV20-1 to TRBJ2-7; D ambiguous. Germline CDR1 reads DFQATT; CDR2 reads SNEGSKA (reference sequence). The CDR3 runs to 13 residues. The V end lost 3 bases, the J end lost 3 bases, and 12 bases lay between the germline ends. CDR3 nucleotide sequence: TGCAGTGCTAGGACCAGCTTCAACTACGAGCAGTACTTC. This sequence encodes CSARTSFNYEQYF.

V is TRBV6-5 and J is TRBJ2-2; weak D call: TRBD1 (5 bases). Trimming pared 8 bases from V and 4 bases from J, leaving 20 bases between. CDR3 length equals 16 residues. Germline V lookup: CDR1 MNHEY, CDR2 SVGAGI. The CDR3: CASYPQGVSVTGELFF. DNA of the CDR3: TGTGCCAGCTACCCCCAGGGCGTCTCGGTCACCGGGGAGCTGTTTTTT.

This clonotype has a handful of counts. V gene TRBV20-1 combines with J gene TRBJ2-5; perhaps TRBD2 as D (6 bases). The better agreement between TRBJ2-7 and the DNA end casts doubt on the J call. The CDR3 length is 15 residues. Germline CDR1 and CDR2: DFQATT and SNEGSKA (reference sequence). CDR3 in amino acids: CSARSHRDGGYEQYF. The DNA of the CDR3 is TGCAGTGCTAGATCCCACCGAGACGGGGGCTACGAGCAGTACTTC.

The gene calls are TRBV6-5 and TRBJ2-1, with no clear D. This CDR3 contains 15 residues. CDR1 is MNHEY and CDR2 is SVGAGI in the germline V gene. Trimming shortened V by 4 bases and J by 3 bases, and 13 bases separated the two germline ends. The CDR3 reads CASSSIGGSYNEQFF. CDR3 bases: TGTGCCAGCAGTTCCATCGGTGGCAGCTACAATGAGCAGTTCTTC.

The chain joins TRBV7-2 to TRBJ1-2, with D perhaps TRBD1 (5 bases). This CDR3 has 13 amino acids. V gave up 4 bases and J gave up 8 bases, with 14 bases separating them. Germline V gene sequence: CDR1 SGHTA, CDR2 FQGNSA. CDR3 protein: CASSSQIRGGYTF. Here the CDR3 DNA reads TGTGCCAGCAGCTCCCAAATTAGGGGAGGCTACACCTTC.

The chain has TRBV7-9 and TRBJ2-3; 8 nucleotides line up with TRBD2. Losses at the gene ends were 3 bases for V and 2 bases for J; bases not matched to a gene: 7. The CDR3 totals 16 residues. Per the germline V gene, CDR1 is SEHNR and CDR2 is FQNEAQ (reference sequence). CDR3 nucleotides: TGTGCCAGCAGCTTTGAGGAGACTAGCGACACAGATACGCAGTATTTT. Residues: CASSFEETSDTDTQYF.

CDR3 coding DNA: TGTGCCAGCAGAGTGGGACAGGGGTTGAATCAGCCCCAGCATTTT. Translation: CASRVGQGLNQPQHF. J is TRBJ1-5 and V is TRBV2, with 10 bases identical to TRBD1. CDR3 length: 15 amino acids. V lost 6 bases to trimming and J lost 4 bases; unmatched junction nucleotides: 6. Looked up from germline, CDR1 is SNHLY and CDR2 is FYNNEI.